This passage covers 13 T cell receptor beta chains from one sample sequenced in a study of shared clonotypes between healthy human individuals. Sequencing used immunoSEQ multiplex PCR; TCRdb keeps in-frame clones, though not all of them. The repertoire has under 600,000 clones, roughly 98% of them found once; the top ten carry approximately 0.33%. Cells designated naive CD8 were CD45RO-negative and were positively selected for CCR7, with terminally differentiated effector memory CD45RA+ cells excluded. The source material was naive CD8+ T cells sorted from blood. These receptor sequences come from a man aged 30-40 years in good health.

The chain uses TRBV19 and TRBJ2-7; D might be TRBD1 or TRBD2, each matching 5 bases. Trimming shortened V by 5 bases and J by 3 bases, and 14 bases separated the two germline ends. CDR3 length: 14 residues. Germline V gene data show CDR1 as LNHDA and CDR2 as SQIVND (reference sequence). CDR3 in DNA: TGTGCCAGTAGTCGTGGGGGAGTCGGCTACGAGCAGTACTTC. This translates into CASSRGGVGYEQYF.

The rearrangement links TRBV5-1 to TRBJ1-3; a weak D match, TRBD1 (6 bases). CDR3 length: 15 amino acids. Trimming stripped 1 base from V and 4 bases from J, with 12 bases between. CDR1 is SGHRS and CDR2 is YFSETQ in the germline V gene. CDR3 loop: CASSLRGAEGNTIYF. Written as DNA, the CDR3 is TGCGCCAGCAGCTTGAGGGGGGCAGAAGGAAACACCATATATTTT.

The chain couples TRBV27 to TRBJ2-7; D may be TRBD2 (5 bases). Trimming took 8 bases from V and 0 from J, leaving 14 bases between them. CDR1 and CDR2 (germline): MNHEY, SMNVEV (reference sequence). There are 14 residues in the CDR3. This CDR3 reads CASSQDGLSYEQYF. For the CDR3, the DNA is TGTGCCAGCTCCCAGGACGGACTCTCCTACGAGCAGTACTTC.

The gene calls are TRBV18 and TRBJ1-2; D unresolved. The CDR3 is 15 amino acids. V gave up 3 bases and J gave up 9 bases, with 20 bases separating them. The germline V gene encodes CDR1 KGHSH and CDR2 LQKENI. The CDR3 DNA follows: TGTGCCAGCTCACCGTCGGATGAGACCCACAAGCGCTACACCTTC. Protein sequence: CASSPSDETHKRYTF.

V usage is TRBV19 and J usage is TRBJ2-7; the match to TRBD2 covers 8 bases. The junction had 12 bases not matched to a gene; V was cut back by 5 bases and J by 0 bases. This CDR3 has 17 amino acids. Germline V gene sequence: CDR1 LNHDA, CDR2 SQIVND (reference sequence). Here the CDR3 reads CASSGLEASGPSYEQYF. Here the CDR3 DNA reads TGTGCCAGTAGTGGATTAGAGGCTAGCGGGCCCTCCTACGAGCAGTACTTC. The full variable domain, completed using reference TRBV19 and TRBJ2-7, is DGGITQSPKYLFRKEGQNVTLSCEQNLNHDAMYWYRQDPGQGLRLIYYSQIVNDFQKGDIAEGYSVSREKKESFPLTVTSAQKNPTAFYLCASSGLEASGPSYEQYFGPGTRLTVT.

The chain links TRBV15 to TRBJ2-7; 7 bases agree with TRBD1. The CDR3 extends over 16 amino acids. Trimming took 0 bases from V and 2 from J; bases not matched to a gene: 7. Germline V CDR1 and CDR2: LNHNV, YYDKDF (reference sequence). In DNA form, the CDR3 reads TGTGCCACCAGCAGAGATCGGGACAGAGGAACCTACGAGCAGTACTTC. The encoded protein is CATSRDRDRGTYEQYF.

This chain connects TRBV6-5 to TRBJ2-3; 8 nucleotides match TRBD2. Germline V gene lookup returns CDR1 MNHEY and CDR2 SVGAGI. With V trimmed by 0 bases and J by 3 bases, 2 bases remained unmatched. This CDR3 has 15 residues. The CDR3 here is CASSYSAGATDTQYF. CDR3 in DNA: TGTGCCAGCAGTTACTCAGCGGGGGCTACAGATACGCAGTATTTT.

A remark on this clone: The same CDR3 can be traced to other DNA sequences in this sample. This chain connects TRBV27 to TRBJ2-7; 10 positions agree with TRBD2. Germline V gene data show CDR1 as MNHEY and CDR2 as SMNVEV (reference sequence). The CDR3 consists of 14 residues. The trim removed 5 bases at V and 2 bases at J, leaving 3 bases unmatched. CDR3 region: CASSPLAGAYEQYF. The CDR3 DNA reads as TGTGCCAGCAGTCCCCTAGCGGGGGCCTACGAGCAGTACTTC.

The J gene is TRBJ2-7, the V gene TRBV7-9, with 7 bases identical to TRBD2. CDR1 SEHNR and CDR2 FQNEAQ come from the germline V gene (reference sequence). With V trimmed by 1 base and J by 5 bases, 2 bases remained unmatched. The CDR3 has 13 residues. The CDR3 reads CASSLELADEQYF. CDR3 in DNA: TGTGCCAGCAGCTTAGAGCTAGCGGACGAGCAGTACTTC.

Only one count was recorded for this clone. The chain links TRBV4-3 to TRBJ2-2; 9 bases map to TRBD2. The germline CDR1 and CDR2 sequences are LGHNA and YSLEER. The V gene end was trimmed by 5 bases and the J gene end by 4 bases; junction bases not matched to a gene: 5. This CDR3 has 15 residues. The CDR3 loop reads CASSIAGVGTGELFF. The CDR3 DNA sequence: TGCGCCAGCAGCATAGCGGGAGTGGGCACCGGGGAGCTGTTTTTT.

The chain has TRBV28 and TRBJ2-5; no clear D. The CDR3 length is 12 residues. Germline assignment: CDR1 MDHEN and CDR2 SYDVKM. Deletions cut 6 bases from V and 1 base from J, with 6 bases between. CDR3 loop: CASSGLQETQYF. The DNA of the CDR3 is TGTGCCAGCAGCGGCCTCCAAGAGACCCAGTACTTC.

This chain joins TRBV6-6 and TRBJ2-7; D ambiguous. The ends were cut back, 11 bases at V and 2 bases at J, with 10 bases in the middle. This CDR3 is 11 amino acids long. Germline V lookup: CDR1 MNHNY, CDR2 SVGAGI (reference sequence). The CDR3 loop reads CAARGPYEQYF. CDR3 in DNA: TGTGCCGCTCGCGGCCCCTACGAGCAGTACTTC.

In this sample, this clone turned up once. The CDR3 loop is CASSLDISSGNTIYF. CDR3 in DNA: TGTGCCAGCAGCTTAGACATCAGCTCTGGAAACACCATATATTTT. This chain joins TRBV7-9 and TRBJ1-3, with D hard to call. The ends were cut back, 1 base at V and 0 bases at J, with 7 bases in the middle. CDR1 and CDR2 (germline): SEHNR, FQNEAQ (reference sequence). This CDR3 is built from 15 residues.